The 2 T cell receptor beta chains below all came from one sample that was sequenced in a study of blood T cell repertoires in COVID-19. Some clones are missing from TCRdb's copy, which holds only in-frame ones; the method was immunoSEQ multiplex PCR. The table shows fewer than 400,000 clones, with about 88% occurring only once. Sequencing was performed on peripheral blood. These receptors were collected from a human donor in a cohort sampled during active COVID-19.

This chain uses TRBV6-5 with TRBJ1-6, with 7 bases identical to TRBD1. CDR3 length equals 15 residues. Trimming at V came to 2 bases and at J to 6 bases, leaving 4 bases not matched to a gene. The V gene's germline CDR1 is MNHEY and CDR2 SVGAGI. CDR3 sequence: CASSYGGTVNSPLHF. The DNA of the CDR3 is TGTGCCAGCAGTTACGGCGGGACAGTTAATTCACCCCTCCACTTT.

The V and J genes are TRBV15 and TRBJ1-2; 8 nucleotides agree with TRBD1. Germline CDR1 LNHNV, CDR2 YYDKDF (reference sequence). CDR3 length: 14 residues. V gave up 0 bases and J gave up 7 bases; unmatched junction bases: 4. CDR3: CATSRDLGQGGYTF. The CDR3 nucleotides are TGTGCCACCAGCAGAGATCTCGGACAGGGTGGCTACACCTTC.